The next 21 T cell receptor beta chains were all read from a single sample in a study of T cells in Graves' hyperthyroidism and ophthalmopathy. Authors of the study amplified TCR beta CDR3 regions from RNA transcripts. The HTBI primer set drove a first-round RT-PCR of the TCR CDR3. In TCRdb, the multiplex PCR reads were re-called with MiXCR into one record per CDR3 protein. This sample has fewer than 700,000 distinct CDR3 sequences, with roughly a sixth found just once. Sequencing used blood. The origin of the receptors is a woman aged 18-29 years with Graves' ophthalmopathy.

This clonotype was recorded many times. The rearrangement links TRBV3-1 to TRBJ1-1; D is ambiguous. Germline V lookup: CDR1 LGHDT, CDR2 YNNKEL (reference sequence). The CDR3 contains 13 residues. V dropped 6 bases and J dropped 1 base, with 9 bases sitting between them. The CDR3, as DNA: TGTGCCAGCAGGGCAGTGGGGAACACTGAAGCTTTCTTT. It encodes CASRAVGNTEAFF.

This clonotype has just one count. The genes are TRBV7-2 and TRBJ2-3; D call uncertain. Trimming removed 5 bases at V and 2 bases at J, with 14 bases between. Germline V CDR1 and CDR2: SGHTA, FQGNSA. This CDR3 spans 15 amino acids. CDR3 bases: TGTGCCAGCAGCCCTTCGGCAGGCATCACAGATACGCAGTATTTT. It is translated as CASSPSAGITDTQYF.

This clonotype has ten or more counts. The V gene is TRBV6-1, the J gene TRBJ2-3; possibly TRBD1 for D (6 bases). CDR3 length: 17 amino acids. Germline CDR1 is MNHNS and CDR2 is SASEGT. V lost 6 bases and J lost 2, with 21 bases in between. The CDR3 loop reads CASRELTSGVLTDTQYF. The CDR3 DNA is TGTGCCAGCAGGGAACTAACATCAGGGGTACTCACAGATACGCAGTATTTT.

This clonotype appeared many times. The chain combines TRBV28 with TRBJ1-6; 12 bases line up with TRBD1. V trimming: 4 bases; J trimming: 5 bases; junction bases outside the gene matches: 12. The CDR3 has 19 residues. Per the germline V gene, CDR1 is MDHEN and CDR2 is SYDVKM. In DNA form, the CDR3 reads TGTGCCAGCAGTTCCTCTTTTGGGACAGGGGGCACGGATAATTCACCCCTCCACTTT. It codes for CASSSSFGTGGTDNSPLHF. The full variable domain, completed using reference TRBV28 and TRBJ1-6, is DVKVTQSSRYLVKRTGEKVFLECVQDMDHENMFWYRQDPGLGLRLIYFSYDVKMKEKGDIPEGYSVSREKKERFSLILESASTNQTSMYLCASSSSFGTGGTDNSPLHFGNGTRLTVT.

The chain recombines TRBV28 with TRBJ2-7, with 12 bases identical to TRBD2. The germline V gene has CDR1 MDHEN and CDR2 SYDVKM. The CDR3 spans 17 residues. V shed 6 bases, J shed 3 bases, and the junction held 12 bases outside the gene matches. The CDR3 bases are TGTGCCAGCAGCTCCCTAGCGGGAGGGCCAAGGGACTACGAGCAGTACTTC. It translates to CASSSLAGGPRDYEQYF. Full variable domain (missing parts from reference TRBV28 and TRBJ2-7): DVKVTQSSRYLVKRTGEKVFLECVQDMDHENMFWYRQDPGLGLRLIYFSYDVKMKEKGDIPEGYSVSREKKERFSLILESASTNQTSMYLCASSSLAGGPRDYEQYFGPGTRLTVT.

The table lists this clonotype with a few counts. The V gene is TRBV4-1, the J gene TRBJ1-3; 12 bases match TRBD1. CDR1 MGHRA and CDR2 YSYEKL come from the germline V gene. The CDR3 runs 17 residues. Trimming removed 3 bases from V and 4 bases from J; junction bases left unmatched: 7. The CDR3 protein is CASSQMTGQGAGNTIYF. CDR3 coding DNA: TGCGCCAGCAGCCAGATGACGGGACAGGGGGCAGGAAACACCATATATTTT.

The table lists this clonotype with a few counts. The chain recombines TRBV6-2 or TRBV6-3 with TRBJ1-5, with 10 bases fitting TRBD1. Trimming at V came to 3 bases and at J to 7 bases, leaving 6 bases not matched to a gene. Germline assignment: CDR1 MNHEY and CDR2 SVGEGT. The CDR3 has 15 amino acids. CDR3 amino acids: CASSYRDRGDQPQHF. CDR3 DNA sequence: TGTGCCAGCAGTTATCGGGACAGGGGTGACCAGCCCCAGCATTTT.

CDR3 sequence (DNA): TGTGCCTGGAGTGTTTCTCTAGCTTTTGGTAATGAGCAGTTCTTC. It yields the protein CAWSVSLAFGNEQFF. The rearrangement uses TRBV30 and TRBJ2-1; a weak D match, TRBD2 (5 bases). V was pared by 0 bases and J by 7 bases, with 16 bases between. CDR1 is GTSNPN, CDR2 SVGIG, per germline (reference sequence). The CDR3 has 15 amino acids.

There are a few counts of this clonotype. J is TRBJ2-1 and V is TRBV27, with D possibly called TRBD1 or TRBD2 (5 bases each). CDR1 and CDR2 from the germline V gene are MNHEY and SMNVEV (reference sequence). Trimming removed 2 bases from V and 10 bases from J, with 12 bases in between. This CDR3 comprises 13 residues. CDR3 residues: CASSLGSGREQFF. In nucleotides, the CDR3 is TGTGCCAGCAGTTTAGGGTCAGGGAGAGAGCAGTTCTTC.

This clonotype was counted many times. This chain uses TRBV30 with TRBJ1-2; the D gene is possibly TRBD1 (6 bases). The length of the CDR3 is 10 residues. The V end lost 7 bases, the J end lost 5 bases, and 8 bases lay between the germline ends. The germline gives CDR1 GTSNPN, CDR2 SVGIG (reference sequence). The CDR3 region has the DNA TGTGCCTACGGACAGTATGGCTACACCTTC. It specifies CAYGQYGYTF.

Many counts were recorded for this clonotype. CDR3 DNA sequence: TGTGCCAGCAGCCAATTCCGGACAGGGAGGAACACTGAAGCTTTCTTT. It codes for CASSQFRTGRNTEAFF. The rearrangement joins TRBV14 to TRBJ1-1, with TRBD1 matching over 8 bases. The CDR3 sequence is 16 residues long. The ends lost 2 bases at V and 1 base at J; junction bases unmatched: 6. Looked up from germline, CDR1 is SGHDN and CDR2 is FVKESK.

CDR3 nucleotide sequence: TGTGCCACCAGCAGGTTATTGACAGGGGGTTATGAAAAACTGTTTTTT. This sequence encodes CATSRLLTGGYEKLFF. V gene TRBV15 combines with J gene TRBJ1-4, with 9 nucleotides matching TRBD1. The CDR3 consists of 16 residues. With 3 bases clipped from V and 6 bases from J, the junction kept 8 bases outside the gene matches. CDR1 and CDR2 (germline): LNHNV, YYDKDF (reference sequence).

As to this clonotype: With a much larger clone just one base away, this may be a read error. The rearrangement uses TRBV28 and TRBJ1-1; D is undetermined. The CDR3 spans 15 residues. Trimming left V 5 bases short and J 6 bases short, with 19 bases between. From germline, CDR1 is MDHEN and CDR2 SYDVKM. The CDR3 coding sequence is TGTGCCAGCAGTCCGCTCAGAGAGGTGGGCGCTGAAGCTTTCTTT. It codes for CASSPLREVGAEAFF.

This clonotype has more than one count but fewer than ten. This rearrangement joins TRBV6-5 to TRBJ2-2; 11 positions agree with TRBD1. Per the germline V gene, CDR1 is MNHEY and CDR2 is SVGAGI. The CDR3 has 18 residues. Trimming took 2 bases from V and 8 from J; bases not matched to a gene: 13. The CDR3 is CASSYHPDPGQGAGELFF. For the CDR3, the DNA is TGTGCCAGCAGTTACCACCCAGACCCCGGACAGGGGGCTGGGGAGCTGTTTTTT.

This clonotype was counted between two and nine times. V and J are TRBV20-1 and TRBJ1-1, with D perhaps matching TRBD1 (5 bases). The CDR3 is made up of 14 amino acids. CDR1 DFQATT and CDR2 SNEGSKA come from the germline V gene (reference sequence). The V and J ends lost 4 bases and 2 bases respectively, with 14 bases between them. CDR3 sequence (DNA): TGCAGTGCTACGAGGGGCGGGGCAAACACTGAAGCTTTCTTT. It yields the protein CSATRGGANTEAFF.

Concerning this clonotype itself: This likely comes from a read error, as the CDR3 has no conserved phenylalanine or tryptophan at its end. This chain links TRBV30 with TRBJ2-1; D uncertain. CDR1 is GTSNPN, CDR2 SVGIG, per germline (reference sequence). The CDR3 loop spans 13 amino acids. V gave up 3 bases and J gave up 0 bases, with 6 bases separating them. The DNA for the CDR3 is TGTGCCTGGAGAAGTAGCTCCTACAATGAGCAGTTCCTC. Amino acids: CAWRSSSYNEQFL.

This chain uses TRBV29-1 with TRBJ2-1, with TRBD2 matching 11 bases. From germline, CDR1 is SQVTM and CDR2 ANQGSEA. The CDR3 sequence is 17 residues long. The V segment lost 0 bases and the J segment 2 bases; nucleotides outside the gene matches: 6. CDR3: CSVEDGFSGRAYNEQFF. In DNA form, the CDR3 reads TGCAGCGTTGAAGATGGGTTTAGCGGGAGGGCCTACAATGAGCAGTTCTTC.

This clonotype was found a few times. V gene TRBV6-1 combines with J gene TRBJ2-2, with 14 bases aligning to TRBD2. This CDR3 is built from 15 residues. Germline CDR1 is MNHNS and CDR2 is SASEGT. Trimming took 4 bases from V and 6 from J; bases not matched to a gene: 1. In DNA, the CDR3 is TGTGCCAGCAGTGGACTAGCGGGAGGGCCCGGGGAGCTGTTTTTT. It codes for CASSGLAGGPGELFF.

This chain uses TRBV13 with TRBJ2-1; TRBD2 aligns across 15 bases. Germline V gene sequence: CDR1 PRHDT, CDR2 FYEKMQ (reference sequence). V trimming: 5 bases; J trimming: 3 bases; junction bases outside the gene matches: 20. This CDR3 is built from 22 residues. The CDR3 region is CASSPLGGGLAGGPTVYNEQFF. The CDR3 DNA sequence: TGTGCCAGCAGCCCCCTCGGGGGTGGACTAGCGGGAGGGCCGACCGTCTACAATGAGCAGTTCTTC.

V usage is TRBV14 and J usage is TRBJ2-2; the match to TRBD2 covers 14 bases. The CDR3 sequence is 18 residues long. Germline V CDR1 and CDR2: SGHDN, FVKESK. Trimming at V came to 4 bases and at J to 3 bases, leaving 7 bases not matched to a gene. The CDR3 sequence is CASSPLPGLAGDTGELFF. The CDR3 nucleotides are TGTGCCAGCAGCCCACTGCCGGGACTAGCGGGAGACACCGGGGAGCTGTTTTTT.

At least ten counts were recorded for this clonotype. The chain employs TRBV30 and TRBJ1-4; unclear D gene. Germline V CDR1 and CDR2: GTSNPN, SVGIG (reference sequence). The V gene lost 7 bases and the J gene lost 4 bases, with 10 bases spanning the gap. The CDR3 covers 12 residues. The CDR3 is CASRPDNEKLFF. For the CDR3, the DNA is TGTGCCTCCCGGCCCGATAATGAAAAACTGTTTTTT.